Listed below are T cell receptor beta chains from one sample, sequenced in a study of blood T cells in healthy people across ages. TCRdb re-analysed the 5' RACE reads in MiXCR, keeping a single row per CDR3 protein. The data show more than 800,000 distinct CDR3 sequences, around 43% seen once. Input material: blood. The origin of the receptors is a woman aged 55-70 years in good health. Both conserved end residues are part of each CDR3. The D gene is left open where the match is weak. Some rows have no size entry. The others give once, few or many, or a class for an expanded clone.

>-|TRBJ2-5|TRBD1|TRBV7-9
CASSAHRGLETQYF
TGTGCCAGCAGCGCGCACAGGGGGCTAGAGACCCAGTACTTC
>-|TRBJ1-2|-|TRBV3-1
CASSYLGDNYGYTF
TGTGCCAGCTCCTACCTCGGTGATAACTATGGCTACACCTTC
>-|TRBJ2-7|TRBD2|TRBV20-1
CSARDVSGAHNEQYF
TGCAGTGCTAGAGACGTGAGCGGGGCTCACAATGAGCAGTACTTC
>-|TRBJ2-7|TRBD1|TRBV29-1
CSVDGQGAPYEQYF
TGCAGCGTTGATGGGCAGGGGGCCCCCTACGAGCAGTACTTC
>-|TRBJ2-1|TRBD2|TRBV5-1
CASSAASGGHEQFF
TGCGCCAGCAGCGCGGCTAGCGGGGGGCATGAGCAGTTCTTC
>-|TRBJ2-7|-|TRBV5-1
CASSLVLDPYEQYF
TGCGCCAGCAGCTTGGTCCTAGATCCCTACGAGCAGTACTTC
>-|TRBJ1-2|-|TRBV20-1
CSARDFGDGYGYTF
TGCAGTGCTAGAGATTTTGGGGATGGCTATGGCTACACCTTC
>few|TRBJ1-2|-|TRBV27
CASSSRTAHYGYTF
TGTGCCAGCAGTTCGAGGACAGCGCACTATGGCTACACCTTC
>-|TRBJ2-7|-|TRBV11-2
CASSLGIGELSYEQYF
TGTGCCAGCAGCTTAGGAATTGGAGAATTATCCTACGAGCAGTACTTC
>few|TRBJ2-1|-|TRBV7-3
CASSLSGLAVNEQFF
TGTGCCAGCAGCTTAAGTGGTTTGGCGGTCAATGAGCAGTTCTTC
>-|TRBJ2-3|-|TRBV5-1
CASSLAMSTDTQYF
TGCGCCAGCAGCTTGGCCATGAGCACAGATACGCAGTATTTT
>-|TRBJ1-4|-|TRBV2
CASNGLGATNEKLFF
TGTGCCAGCAATGGGCTGGGCGCGACTAATGAAAAACTGTTTTTT
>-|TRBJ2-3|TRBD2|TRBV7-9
CASSLVGRDYRTDTQYF
TGTGCCAGCAGCTTAGTCGGCAGGGACTATCGCACAGATACGCAGTATTTT
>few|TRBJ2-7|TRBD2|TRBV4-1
CASSHPGLAGAEQYF
TGCGCCAGCAGCCATCCGGGACTAGCGGGAGCCGAGCAGTACTTC
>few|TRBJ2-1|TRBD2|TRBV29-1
CSVRGLAGGYEQFF
TGCAGCGTTAGGGGACTAGCGGGAGGGTATGAGCAGTTCTTC
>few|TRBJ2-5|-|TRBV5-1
CASTPGVGQETQYF
TGCGCCAGCACCCCGGGGGTCGGGCAGGAGACCCAGTACTTC
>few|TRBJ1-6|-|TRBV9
CASSGGTEPPKPLHF
TGTGCCAGCAGCGGGGGCACCGAACCTCCCAAGCCCCTCCACTTT
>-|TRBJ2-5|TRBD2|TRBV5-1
CASAPGTSKVETQYF
TGCGCCAGCGCTCCCGGGACTAGCAAAGTGGAGACCCAGTACTTC
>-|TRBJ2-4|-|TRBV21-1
CASSKGGGNKQYF
TGTGCCAGCAGCAAAGGTGGGGGGAACAAGCAGTACTTC
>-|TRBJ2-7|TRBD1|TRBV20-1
CSAKTGEFYEQYF
TGCAGTGCTAAGACAGGGGAGTTCTACGAGCAGTACTTC
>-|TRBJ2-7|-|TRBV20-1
CSASDYSSYEQYF
TGCAGTGCGTCCGACTACAGCTCCTACGAGCAGTACTTC
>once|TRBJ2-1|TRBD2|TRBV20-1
CSARALAGVGEQFF
TGCAGTGCTAGAGCGCTAGCGGGAGTTGGAGAGCAGTTCTTC
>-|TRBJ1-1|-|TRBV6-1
CASSEKGNTEAFF
TGTGCCAGCAGTGAGAAGGGGAACACTGAAGCTTTCTTT
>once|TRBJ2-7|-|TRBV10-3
CAISESADPYEQYF
TGTGCCATCAGTGAGTCAGCAGACCCCTACGAGCAGTACTTC
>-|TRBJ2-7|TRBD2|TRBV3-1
CASSPDGLTTGGRSYEQYF
TGTGCCAGCAGCCCGGATGGACTCACGACTGGCGGGAGGTCCTACGAGCAGTACTTC
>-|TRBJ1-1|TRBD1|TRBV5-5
CASSPDRGWAEAFF
TGTGCCAGCAGCCCCGACAGGGGGTGGGCTGAAGCTTTCTTT
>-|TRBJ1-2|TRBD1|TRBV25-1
CASTGTVYGYTF
TGTGCCAGCACCGGGACAGTCTATGGCTACACCTTC
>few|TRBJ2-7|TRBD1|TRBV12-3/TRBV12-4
CASSFFTGDLSYEQYF
TGTGCCAGCAGTTTCTTCACAGGGGACCTCTCCTACGAGCAGTACTTC
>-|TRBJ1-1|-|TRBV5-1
CASSLVLGENTEAFF
TGCGCCAGCAGCTTGGTACTCGGTGAGAACACTGAAGCTTTCTTT
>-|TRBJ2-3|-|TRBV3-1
CASSQPQKAAAHTDTQYF
TGTGCCAGCAGCCAACCCCAGAAAGCAGCGGCCCACACAGATACGCAGTATTTT
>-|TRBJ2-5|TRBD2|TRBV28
CASSLSYREREQETQYF
TGTGCCAGCAGTTTATCCTACAGGGAGCGGGAGCAAGAGACCCAGTACTTC
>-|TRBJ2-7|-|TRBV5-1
CASSLTRSTYEQYF
TGCGCCAGCAGCTTGACCAGATCCACCTACGAGCAGTACTTC
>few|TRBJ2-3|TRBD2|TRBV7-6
CASSLGSGAGFTDTQYF
TGTGCCAGCAGCTTAGGATCGGGAGCGGGATTCACAGATACGCAGTATTTT
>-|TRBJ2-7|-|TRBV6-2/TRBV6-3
CASRDLYGNRSSYEQYF
TGTGCCAGCAGGGATCTTTACGGGAACAGAAGCTCCTACGAGCAGTACTTC
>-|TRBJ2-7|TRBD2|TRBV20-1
CSARGTRSSYEQYF
TGCAGTGCTAGAGGGACTAGGAGCTCCTACGAGCAGTACTTC
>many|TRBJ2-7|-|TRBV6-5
CATYEQYF
TGTGCCACTTACGAGCAGTACTTC
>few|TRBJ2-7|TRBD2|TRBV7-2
CASSPSGGGFRTYEQYF
TGTGCCAGCAGCCCCTCTGGGGGGGGGTTTAGAACGTACGAGCAGTACTTC
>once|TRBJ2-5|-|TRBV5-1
CASSFQGNLETQYF
TGCGCCAGCAGCTTCCAGGGAAATCTAGAGACCCAGTACTTC
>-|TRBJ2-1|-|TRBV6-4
CASSRGGAVGDNEQFF
TGTGCCAGCAGCCGAGGAGGGGCTGTAGGAGACAATGAGCAGTTCTTC
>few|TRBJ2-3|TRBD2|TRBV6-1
CASSPRASGVLADTQYF
TGTGCCAGCAGCCCTAGGGCTAGCGGGGTTCTCGCAGATACGCAGTATTTT
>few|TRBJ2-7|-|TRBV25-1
CASSQPGPLDEQYF
TGTGCCAGCAGTCAGCCGGGACCGCTCGACGAGCAGTACTTC
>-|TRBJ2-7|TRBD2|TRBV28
CASSPQTKGLAAAYEQYF
TGTGCCAGCAGTCCACAAACCAAGGGACTAGCGGCGGCCTACGAGCAGTACTTC
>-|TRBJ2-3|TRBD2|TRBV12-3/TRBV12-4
CASNDGGLAGTDTQYF
TGTGCCAGCAATGATGGGGGACTAGCCGGCACAGATACGCAGTATTTT
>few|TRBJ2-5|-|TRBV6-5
CASSSNNEQYF
TGTGCCAGCAGTTCGAACAATGAGCAGTACTTC
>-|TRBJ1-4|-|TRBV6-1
CASSELGLLFF
TGTGCCAGCAGTGAACTCGGCTTGCTGTTTTTT
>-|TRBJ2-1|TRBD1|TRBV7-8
CASSLANKIDRGPRSYNEQFF
TGTGCCAGCAGCTTAGCGAACAAGATTGACAGGGGGCCTAGGTCCTACAATGAGCAGTTCTTC
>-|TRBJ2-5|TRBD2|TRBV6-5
CASSSTLGSGKETQYF
TGTGCCAGCAGTTCCACCTTAGGTAGCGGGAAAGAGACCCAGTACTTC
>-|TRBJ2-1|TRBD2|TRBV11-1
CASSLRVSSGSRYEQFF
TGTGCCAGCAGCCTACGTGTATCTAGCGGGAGTAGGTATGAGCAGTTCTTC
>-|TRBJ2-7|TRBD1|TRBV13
CASRGQVSYEQYF
TGTGCCAGCCGGGGACAGGTCTCCTACGAGCAGTACTTC
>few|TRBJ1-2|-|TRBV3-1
CASSSEDGLYGYTF
TGTGCCAGCAGCTCGGAGGACGGCCTCTATGGCTACACCTTC
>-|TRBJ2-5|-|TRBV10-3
CAISTDRGGETQYF
TGTGCCATCAGTACCGACCGGGGTGGCGAGACCCAGTACTTC
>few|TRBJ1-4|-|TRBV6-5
CASSYSPGPSATNEKLFF
TGTGCCAGCAGTTACTCCCCAGGACCCAGCGCAACTAATGAAAAACTGTTTTTT
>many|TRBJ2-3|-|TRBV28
CASSLGGQGADTQYF
TGTGCCAGCAGTTTGGGCGGTCAGGGCGCAGATACGCAGTATTTT